The rows below give T cell receptor beta chains drawn from one sample of a study of blood T cell repertoires in COVID-19. Method: immunoSEQ multiplex PCR; TCRdb's copy keeps in-frame clones and lacks some. There are 90,000 to 150,000 clones in the sample; approximately 87% occur only once, and 2% to 2.5% lies in the top ten. Sequencing used peripheral blood. Receptors were obtained from a woman between 45 and 65 years old with acute or convalescent COVID-19. Both conserved end residues are part of each CDR3. D genes are given only for firm matches. Size is omitted from some rows. Given values are once, few, many or a class for expanded clones.

>TRBD1|TRBV2|.|TRBJ1-1|14
TGTGCCAGCAGTACCGGGACAGGGTACACTGAAGCTTTCTTT
CASSTGTGYTEAFF
>TRBD1|TRBV5-1|few|TRBJ1-1|14
TGCGCCAGCAGCTCGACAGGGGGCGAGACTGAAGCTTTCTTT
CASSSTGGETEAFF
>.|TRBV13|.|TRBJ2-7|16
TGTGCCAGCAGCTTAGGGGGCGGCGGGGTGCCCTACGAGCAGTACTTC
CASSLGGGGVPYEQYF
>TRBD1|TRBV3-1/TRBV3-2|few|TRBJ1-3|18
TGTGCCAGCAGCCCAAAATTCCCGGGACAGAGCTCTGGAAACACCATATATTTT
CASSPKFPGQSSGNTIYF
>TRBD2|TRBV10-3|.|TRBJ2-7|16
TGTGCCATCAGGGCCGATAGCGGGAGGGCCCCCTACGAGCAGTACTTC
CAIRADSGRAPYEQYF
>.|TRBV20-1|.|TRBJ1-1|10
TGCAGTGCGGGCACCACTGAAGCTTTCTTT
CSAGTTEAFF
>.|TRBV6-6|.|TRBJ1-2|13
TGTGCCAGCAGTTACGACTTGACCTATGGCTACACCTTC
CASSYDLTYGYTF
>TRBD2|TRBV5-1|.|TRBJ2-1|17
TGCGCCAGCAGCTTGGCCCCGGGACTAGCGGGAGACAATGAGCAGTTCTTC
CASSLAPGLAGDNEQFF
>.|TRBV3-1/TRBV3-2|.|TRBJ1-1|15
TGTGCCAGCAGCCAAGAGGGGGCTGGGAACACTGAAGCTTTCTTT
CASSQEGAGNTEAFF
>.|TRBV24-1|.|TRBJ2-1|14
TGTGCCACCAGTGATTTGAATGGGCACAATGAGCAGTTCTTC
CATSDLNGHNEQFF
>TRBD1|TRBV15|.|TRBJ1-1|16
TGTGCCACCAGCACAGGCCCAGACAGGGGATACACTGAAGCTTTCTTT
CATSTGPDRGYTEAFF
>.|TRBV5-1|.|TRBJ1-2|14
TGCGCCAGCAGCCCCGGGACGGCGGGGCTAGGCTACACCTTC
CASSPGTAGLGYTF
>.|TRBV10-2|.|TRBJ2-7|13
TGCGCCAGCAGTGAGGGGACTCCAGGAGAGCAGTACTTC
CASSEGTPGEQYF
>.|TRBV9|.|TRBJ1-1|12
TGTGCCAGCAGCGGGGCGAACACTGAAGCTTTCTTT
CASSGANTEAFF
>.|TRBV15|.|TRBJ1-1|17
TGTGCCACCAGCAGAGACCCCGTGGGAGGGGGGAACACTGAAGCTTTCTTT
CATSRDPVGGGNTEAFF
>TRBD2|TRBV27|.|TRBJ2-5|15
TGTGCCAGCAGTTCCCCTAGCGGGGGTCAAGAGACCCAGTACTTC
CASSSPSGGQETQYF
>.|TRBV5-4|.|TRBJ2-3|13
TGTGCCAGCAGCTTGGGGGGGGTGGATACGCAGTATTTT
CASSLGGVDTQYF
>TRBD2|TRBV14|few|TRBJ2-7|16
TGTGCCAGCAGCCCCAGTCCGGGACTAGCGGCCCTCGAGCAGTACTTC
CASSPSPGLAALEQYF